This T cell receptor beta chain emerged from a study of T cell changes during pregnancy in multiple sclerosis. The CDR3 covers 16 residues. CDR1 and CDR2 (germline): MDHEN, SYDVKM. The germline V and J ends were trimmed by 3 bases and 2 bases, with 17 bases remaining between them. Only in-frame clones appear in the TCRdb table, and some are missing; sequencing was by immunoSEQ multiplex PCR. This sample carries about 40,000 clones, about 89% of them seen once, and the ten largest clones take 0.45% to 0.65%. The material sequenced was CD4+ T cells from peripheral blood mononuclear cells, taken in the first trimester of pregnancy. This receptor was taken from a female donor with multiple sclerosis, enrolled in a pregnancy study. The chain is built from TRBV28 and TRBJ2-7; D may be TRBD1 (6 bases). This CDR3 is CASSLETGWLPYEQYF. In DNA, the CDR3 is TGTGCCAGCAGTTTGGAAACAGGGTGGTTGCCCTACGAGCAGTACTTC.